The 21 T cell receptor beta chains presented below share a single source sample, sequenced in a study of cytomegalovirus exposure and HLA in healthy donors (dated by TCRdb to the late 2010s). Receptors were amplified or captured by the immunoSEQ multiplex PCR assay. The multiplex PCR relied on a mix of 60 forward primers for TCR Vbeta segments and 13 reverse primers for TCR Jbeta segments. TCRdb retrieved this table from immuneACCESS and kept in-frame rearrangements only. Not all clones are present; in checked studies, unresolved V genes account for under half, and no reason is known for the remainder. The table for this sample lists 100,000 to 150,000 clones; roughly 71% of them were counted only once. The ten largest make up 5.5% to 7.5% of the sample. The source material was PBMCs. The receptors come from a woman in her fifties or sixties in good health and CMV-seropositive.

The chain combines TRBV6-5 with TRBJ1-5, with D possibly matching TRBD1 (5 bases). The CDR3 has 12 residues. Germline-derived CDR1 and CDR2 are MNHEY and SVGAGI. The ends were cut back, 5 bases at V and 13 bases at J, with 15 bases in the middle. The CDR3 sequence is CASSDNGGLQHF. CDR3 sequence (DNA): TGTGCCAGCAGTGATAACGGGGGTTTGCAGCATTTT.

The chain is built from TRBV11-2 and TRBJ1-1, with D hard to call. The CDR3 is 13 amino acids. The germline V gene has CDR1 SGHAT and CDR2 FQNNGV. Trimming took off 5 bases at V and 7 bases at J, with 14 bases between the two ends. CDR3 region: CASSPHRGVEAFF. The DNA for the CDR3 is TGTGCCAGCAGCCCCCACCGGGGTGTTGAAGCTTTCTTT.

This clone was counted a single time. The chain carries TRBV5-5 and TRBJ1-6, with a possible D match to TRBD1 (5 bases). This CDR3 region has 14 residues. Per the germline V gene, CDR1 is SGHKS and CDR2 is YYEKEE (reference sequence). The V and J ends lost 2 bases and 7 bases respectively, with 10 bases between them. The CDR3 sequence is CASSFGQGNSPLHF. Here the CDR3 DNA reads TGTGCCAGCAGCTTCGGGCAGGGAAATTCACCCCTCCACTTT.

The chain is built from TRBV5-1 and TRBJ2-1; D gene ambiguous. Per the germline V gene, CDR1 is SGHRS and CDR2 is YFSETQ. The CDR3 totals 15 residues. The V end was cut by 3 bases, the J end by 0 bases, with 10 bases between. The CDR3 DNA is TGCGCCAGCAGCTCGACACCCAGCTCCTACAATGAGCAGTTCTTC. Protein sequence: CASSSTPSSYNEQFF.

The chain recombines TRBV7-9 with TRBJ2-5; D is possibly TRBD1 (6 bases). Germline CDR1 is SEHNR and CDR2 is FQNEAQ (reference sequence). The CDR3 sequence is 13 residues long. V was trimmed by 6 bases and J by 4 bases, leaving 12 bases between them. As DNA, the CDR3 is TGTGCCAGCAGACCCTCAGGGGTAGAGACCCAGTACTTC. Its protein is CASRPSGVETQYF.

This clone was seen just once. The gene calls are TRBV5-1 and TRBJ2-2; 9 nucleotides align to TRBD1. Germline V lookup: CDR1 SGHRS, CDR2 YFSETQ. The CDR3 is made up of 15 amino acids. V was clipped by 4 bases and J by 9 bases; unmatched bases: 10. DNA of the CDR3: TGCGCCAGCAGCAGGGACAGGGTTGGGAACCGGGAGCTGTTTTTT. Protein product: CASSRDRVGNRELFF.

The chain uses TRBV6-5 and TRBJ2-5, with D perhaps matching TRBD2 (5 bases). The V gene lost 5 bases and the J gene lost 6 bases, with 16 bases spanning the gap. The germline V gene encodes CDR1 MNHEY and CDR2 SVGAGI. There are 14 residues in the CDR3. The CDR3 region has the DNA TGTGCCAGCAGTCCGGATAGCGAATCGAAGACCCAGTACTTC. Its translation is CASSPDSESKTQYF.

The CDR3 DNA is TGCGCCAGTCGGGACAGCCCATACGATACGCAGTATTTT. Translated, it gives CASRDSPYDTQYF. This chain connects TRBV5-1 to TRBJ2-3; 7 bases are shared with TRBD1. Germline V gives CDR1 SGHRS, CDR2 YFSETQ. V lost 8 bases, J lost 6 bases, and 9 bases stayed unmatched. The CDR3 spans 13 residues.

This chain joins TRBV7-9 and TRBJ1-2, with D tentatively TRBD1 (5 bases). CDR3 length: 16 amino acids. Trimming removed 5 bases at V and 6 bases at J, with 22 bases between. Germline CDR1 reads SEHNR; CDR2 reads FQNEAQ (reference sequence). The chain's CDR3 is CASSPMQGSQRNGYTF. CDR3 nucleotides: TGTGCCAGCAGCCCGATGCAGGGATCCCAGAGGAATGGCTACACCTTC.

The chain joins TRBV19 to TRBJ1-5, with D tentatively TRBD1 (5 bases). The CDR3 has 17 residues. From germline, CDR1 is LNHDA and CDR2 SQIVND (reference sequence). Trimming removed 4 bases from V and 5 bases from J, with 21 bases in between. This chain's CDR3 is CASSNLQGNRWDQPQHF. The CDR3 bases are TGTGCCAGTAGTAACCTCCAGGGCAATAGGTGGGATCAGCCCCAGCATTTT.

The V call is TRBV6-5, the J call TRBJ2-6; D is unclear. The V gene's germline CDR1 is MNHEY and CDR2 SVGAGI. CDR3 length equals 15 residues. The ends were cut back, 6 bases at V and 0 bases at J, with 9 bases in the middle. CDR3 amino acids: CASSFGHSGANVLTF. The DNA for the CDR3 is TGTGCCAGCAGCTTCGGTCACTCTGGGGCCAACGTCCTGACTTTC.

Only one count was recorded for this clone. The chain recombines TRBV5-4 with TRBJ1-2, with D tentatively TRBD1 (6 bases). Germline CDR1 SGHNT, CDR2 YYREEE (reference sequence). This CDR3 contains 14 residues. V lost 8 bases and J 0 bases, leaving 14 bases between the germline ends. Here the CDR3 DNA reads TGTGCCAGTTCTAGACAGGCCACTAACTATGGCTACACCTTC. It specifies CASSRQATNYGYTF. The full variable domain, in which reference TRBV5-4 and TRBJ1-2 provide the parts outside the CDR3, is ETGVTQSPTHLIKTRGQQVTLRCSSQSGHNTVSWYQQALGQGPQFIFQYYREEENGRGNFPPRFSGLQFPNYSSELNVNALELDDSALYLCASSRQATNYGYTFGSGTRLTVV.

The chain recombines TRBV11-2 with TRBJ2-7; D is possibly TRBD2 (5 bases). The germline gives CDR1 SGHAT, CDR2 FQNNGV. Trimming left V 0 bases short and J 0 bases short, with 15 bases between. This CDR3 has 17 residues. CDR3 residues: CASSLDSGITDSYEQYF. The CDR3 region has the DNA TGTGCCAGCAGCTTAGACTCCGGGATTACGGACTCCTACGAGCAGTACTTC.

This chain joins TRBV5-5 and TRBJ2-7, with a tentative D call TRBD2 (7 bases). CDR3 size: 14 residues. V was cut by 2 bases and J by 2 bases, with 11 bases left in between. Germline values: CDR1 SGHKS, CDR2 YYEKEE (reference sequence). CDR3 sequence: CASSLSGGPYEQYF. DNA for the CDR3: TGTGCCAGCAGCTTATCCGGGGGGCCCTACGAGCAGTACTTC. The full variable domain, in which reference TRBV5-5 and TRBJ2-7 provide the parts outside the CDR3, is DAGVTQSPTHLIKTRGQQVTLRCSPISGHKSVSWYQQVLGQGPQFIFQYYEKEERGRGNFPDRFSARQFPNYSSELNVNALLLGDSALYLCASSLSGGPYEQYFGPGTRLTVT.

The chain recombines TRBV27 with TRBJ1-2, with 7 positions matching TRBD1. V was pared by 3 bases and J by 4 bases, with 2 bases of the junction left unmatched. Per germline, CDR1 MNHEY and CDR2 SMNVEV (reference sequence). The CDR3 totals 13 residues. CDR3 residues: CASSFRQGYGYTF. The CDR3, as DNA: TGTGCCAGCAGTTTCCGACAGGGCTATGGCTACACCTTC.

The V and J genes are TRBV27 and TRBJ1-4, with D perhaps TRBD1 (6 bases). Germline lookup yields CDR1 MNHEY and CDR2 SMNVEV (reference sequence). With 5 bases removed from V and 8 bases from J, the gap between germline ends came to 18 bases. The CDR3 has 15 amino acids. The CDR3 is CASSGLGTKVEKLFF. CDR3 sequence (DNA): TGTGCCAGCAGTGGCCTCGGGACAAAGGTAGAAAAACTGTTTTTT.

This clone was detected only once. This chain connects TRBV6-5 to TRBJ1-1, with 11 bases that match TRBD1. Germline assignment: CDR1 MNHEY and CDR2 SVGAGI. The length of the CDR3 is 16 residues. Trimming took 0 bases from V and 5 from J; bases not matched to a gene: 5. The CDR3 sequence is CASSYSGTGGGTEAFF. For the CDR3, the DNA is TGTGCCAGCAGTTACTCGGGGACAGGGGGAGGGACTGAAGCTTTCTTT.

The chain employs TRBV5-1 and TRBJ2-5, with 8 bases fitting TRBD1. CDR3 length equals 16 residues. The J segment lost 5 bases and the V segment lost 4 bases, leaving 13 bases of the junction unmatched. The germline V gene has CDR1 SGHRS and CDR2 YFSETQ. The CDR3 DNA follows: TGCGCCAGCAGCGCAGGGGGCGGCGGGGCCGGGGAGACCCAGTACTTC. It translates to CASSAGGGGAGETQYF.

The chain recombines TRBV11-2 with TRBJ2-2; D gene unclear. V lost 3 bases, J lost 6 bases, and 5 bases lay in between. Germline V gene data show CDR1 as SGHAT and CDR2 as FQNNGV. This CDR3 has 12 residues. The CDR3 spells CASSFRPGELFF. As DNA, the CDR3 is TGTGCCAGCAGCTTCCGTCCCGGGGAGCTGTTTTTT.

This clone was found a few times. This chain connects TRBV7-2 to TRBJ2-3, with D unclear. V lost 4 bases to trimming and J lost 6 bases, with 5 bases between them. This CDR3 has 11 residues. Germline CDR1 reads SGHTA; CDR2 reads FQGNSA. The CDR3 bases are TGTGCCAGCAGCTATTCGGATACGCAGTATTTT. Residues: CASSYSDTQYF.

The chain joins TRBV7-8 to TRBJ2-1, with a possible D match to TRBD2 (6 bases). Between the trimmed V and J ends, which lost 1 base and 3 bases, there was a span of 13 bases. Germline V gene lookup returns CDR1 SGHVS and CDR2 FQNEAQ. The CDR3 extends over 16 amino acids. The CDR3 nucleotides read TGTGCCAGCAGCTTAGGGGGCCCCGGGGGCTACAATGAGCAGTTCTTC. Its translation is CASSLGGPGGYNEQFF.